Below, 31 T cell receptor beta chains from the same sample are listed, as sequenced in a study of cytomegalovirus exposure and HLA in healthy donors (dated by TCRdb to 2016 to 2017). Library preparation used the immunoSEQ multiplex PCR assay. Drawn from immuneACCESS, this table holds only the in-frame rearrangements with V and J called that TCRdb kept. Clones are partly lost; checked studies trace under half to an unresolved V gene and leave the rest unexplained. The sample has more than 95,000 clones on record, 75% to 90% of them singletons. The biggest ten clones account for 1% to 1.4% of the sample. The sequencing input was PBMCs. The receptors were gathered from a woman aged 18-30 years in good health and CMV-seronegative.

This clone was counted a single time. The J gene is TRBJ2-1, the V gene TRBV6-5, with TRBD1 matching over 9 bases. Germline V gene lookup returns CDR1 MNHEY and CDR2 SVGAGI. CDR3 length equals 15 residues. With 1 base clipped from V and 8 bases from J, the junction kept 6 bases outside the gene matches. DNA for the CDR3: TGTGCCAGCAGTTACTTCCAGACAGGGGGGCATGAGCAGTTCTTC. Translated: CASSYFQTGGHEQFF.

This rearrangement joins TRBV7-2 to TRBJ1-4; no reliable D call. This CDR3 has 16 amino acids. The V gene's germline CDR1 is SGHTA and CDR2 FQGNSA. V was cut by 2 bases and J by 5 bases, with 15 bases left in between. The CDR3 spells CASSLSLRGRNEKLFF. DNA of the CDR3: TGTGCCAGCAGCTTAAGTTTGAGAGGGCGAAATGAAAAACTGTTTTTT.

The V call is TRBV6-5, the J call TRBJ2-7, with 10 nucleotides matching TRBD1. Germline assignment: CDR1 MNHEY and CDR2 SVGAGI. Germline trimming cut 5 bases from V and 1 base from J; bases unmatched to any gene: 2. The CDR3 totals 14 residues. This CDR3 reads CASSRQGASYEQYF. CDR3 sequence (DNA): TGTGCCAGCAGTAGACAGGGGGCTTCCTACGAGCAGTACTTC.

The rearrangement joins TRBV10-2 to TRBJ1-2; D might be TRBD1 (6 bases). Germline CDR1 WSHSY, CDR2 SAAADI. V lost 7 bases and J 3 bases, leaving 12 bases between the germline ends. This CDR3 has 13 amino acids. The CDR3 sequence is CASTIGGDYGYTF. In nucleotides, the CDR3 is TGCGCCAGCACCATAGGGGGTGACTATGGCTACACCTTC.

V gene TRBV28 combines with J gene TRBJ1-1; D ambiguous. There are 15 residues in the CDR3. Trimming pared 2 bases from V and 1 base from J, leaving 11 bases between. In germline, CDR1 is MDHEN, CDR2 SYDVKM. The CDR3 here is CASSLHSEGNTEAFF. In DNA, the CDR3 is TGTGCCAGCAGTTTACACTCTGAGGGGAACACTGAAGCTTTCTTT.

The chain is built from TRBV19 and TRBJ2-7; tentatively, D is TRBD1 (5 bases). Trimming left V 7 bases short and J 3 bases short, with 10 bases between. The CDR3 runs 12 residues. CDR1 and CDR2 from the germline V gene are LNHDA and SQIVND (reference sequence). The CDR3 DNA reads as TGTGCCAGTACTGACAGTTTCTACGAGCAGTACTTC. It specifies CASTDSFYEQYF.

To note about this clone: Other nucleotide sequences from this sample produce the same CDR3. The rearrangement links TRBV10-2 to TRBJ2-5, with D maybe TRBD2 (7 bases). The germline V and J ends were trimmed by 0 bases and 1 base, with 9 bases remaining between them. The CDR3 extends over 15 amino acids. CDR1 and CDR2 (germline): WSHSY, SAAADI. The CDR3 here is CASSESGGGQETQYF. The CDR3 DNA is TGCGCCAGCAGTGAGTCAGGGGGGGGCCAAGAGACCCAGTACTTC.

This chain connects TRBV19 to TRBJ1-5; D remains ambiguous. The CDR3 spans 13 residues. Trimming stripped 7 bases from V and 0 bases from J, with 7 bases between. Germline assignment: CDR1 LNHDA and CDR2 SQIVND (reference sequence). This chain's CDR3 is CASTQDSNQPQHF. In nucleotides, the CDR3 is TGTGCCAGTACTCAGGATAGCAATCAGCCCCAGCATTTT. The full variable domain, with the rest looked up from reference TRBV19 and TRBJ1-5, is DGGITQSPKYLFRKEGQNVTLSCEQNLNHDAMYWYRQDPGQGLRLIYYSQIVNDFQKGDIAEGYSVSREKKESFPLTVTSAQKNPTAFYLCASTQDSNQPQHFGDGTRLSIL.

The rearrangement uses TRBV6-5 and TRBJ2-7; tentative D call: TRBD2 (5 bases). Germline-derived CDR1 and CDR2 are MNHEY and SVGAGI. V was cut by 10 bases and J by 2 bases, with 15 bases left in between. The CDR3 is made up of 13 amino acids. CDR3 coding DNA: TGTGCCACCATCCGGGGATCCCCCTACGAGCAGTACTTC. As protein: CATIRGSPYEQYF.

The chain uses TRBV9 and TRBJ2-7; a possible D gene is TRBD1 (6 bases). CDR3 length: 15 residues. Germline V gene lookup returns CDR1 SGDLS and CDR2 YYNGEE. The V gene lost 4 bases and the J gene lost 1 base, with 15 bases spanning the gap. The CDR3 protein is CASSPGTHISYEQYF. The DNA of the CDR3 is TGTGCCAGCAGCCCCGGGACACATATTTCCTACGAGCAGTACTTC. Full variable domain (remainder filled in from reference TRBV9 and TRBJ2-7): DSGVTQTPKHLITATGQRVTLRCSPRSGDLSVYWYQQSLDQGLQFLIQYYNGEERAKGNILERFSAQQFPDLHSELNLSSLELGDSALYFCASSPGTHISYEQYFGPGTRLTVT.

The chain recombines TRBV7-7 with TRBJ2-5; D is undetermined. The V and J ends lost 5 bases and 1 base respectively, with 8 bases between them. The CDR3 contains 13 residues. The V gene's germline CDR1 is SSHAT and CDR2 FNYEAQ (reference sequence). The CDR3 DNA is TGTGCCAGCAGCCGCGGTGTCCAAGAGACCCAGTACTTC. This sequence encodes CASSRGVQETQYF.

This chain connects TRBV29-1 to TRBJ2-2; 9 bases are a match to TRBD1. J lost 4 bases, V lost 6 bases, and 6 bases had no gene match. The CDR3 loop spans 14 amino acids. Germline V gene sequence: CDR1 SQVTM, CDR2 ANQGSEA. The CDR3: CSVRGTGSTGELFF. The DNA for the CDR3 is TGCAGCGTGCGCGGGACAGGGAGCACCGGGGAGCTGTTTTTT.

This rearrangement joins TRBV30 to TRBJ1-2; TRBD1 agrees at 9 bases. With V trimmed by 1 base and J by 7 bases, 7 bases remained unmatched. CDR3 length: 14 residues. Germline CDR1 is GTSNPN and CDR2 is SVGIG (reference sequence). This chain's CDR3 is CAWSAKQGAGGYTF. DNA for the CDR3: TGTGCCTGGAGTGCTAAACAGGGGGCGGGTGGCTACACCTTC.

This clone has a single count. J is TRBJ1-3 and V is TRBV2; no clear D gene. Trimming took off 6 bases at V and 3 bases at J, with 9 bases between the two ends. Germline-derived CDR1 and CDR2 are SNHLY and FYNNEI. This CDR3 has 13 amino acids. The CDR3 sequence: CASSGVSGNTIYF. CDR3 coding DNA: TGTGCCAGCAGCGGGGTCAGTGGAAACACCATATATTTT.

The chain has TRBV4-1 and TRBJ2-1; 9 nucleotides align to TRBD2. Trimming removed 0 bases from V and 12 bases from J; junction bases left unmatched: 6. There are 14 residues in the CDR3. In germline, CDR1 is MGHRA, CDR2 YSYEKL. DNA for the CDR3: TGCGCCAGCAGCCAAGACCCGATTAGCGGGAGGCAGTTCTTC. Amino acid sequence: CASSQDPISGRQFF.

V is TRBV4-3 and J is TRBJ2-7; no firm D call. CDR1 LGHNA and CDR2 YSLEER come from the germline V gene. The CDR3 has 15 amino acids. V was pared by 1 base and J by 0 bases, with 10 bases between. The CDR3 DNA is TGCGCCAGCAGCCAAGGATCTAGAAGCTCCTACGAGCAGTACTTC. This translates into CASSQGSRSSYEQYF.

This chain joins TRBV5-1 and TRBJ2-3, with TRBD2 as a possible D gene (6 bases). With 4 bases removed from V and 8 bases from J, the gap between germline ends came to 17 bases. The CDR3 consists of 14 residues. CDR1 is SGHRS and CDR2 is YFSETQ in the germline V gene. The CDR3 is CASSIRDSTVTQYF. The CDR3 bases are TGCGCCAGCAGCATCCGGGACTCAACTGTTACGCAGTATTTT.

The rearrangement joins TRBV28 to TRBJ1-3; D unresolved. The CDR3 sequence is 15 residues long. The V end was cut by 4 bases, the J end by 8 bases, with 18 bases between. Germline V gives CDR1 MDHEN, CDR2 SYDVKM. The DNA of the CDR3 is TGTGCCAGCAGTTCTCAAACGGGAATGGCGGACACCATATATTTT. Protein product: CASSSQTGMADTIYF. Full variable domain (outside the CDR3, taken from reference TRBV28 and TRBJ1-3): DVKVTQSSRYLVKRTGEKVFLECVQDMDHENMFWYRQDPGLGLRLIYFSYDVKMKEKGDIPEGYSVSREKKERFSLILESASTNQTSMYLCASSSQTGMADTIYFGEGSWLTVV.

The chain links TRBV27 to TRBJ2-5; 7 bases agree with TRBD1. The CDR3 is made up of 17 amino acids. V lost 6 bases to trimming and J lost 4 bases; unmatched junction nucleotides: 17. CDR1 MNHEY and CDR2 SMNVEV come from the germline V gene (reference sequence). CDR3 sequence: CASSPISIPTGPETQYF. DNA of the CDR3: TGTGCCAGCAGCCCCATATCTATCCCGACAGGGCCAGAGACCCAGTACTTC.

The chain is built from TRBV13 and TRBJ2-7, with unresolved D. The V and J ends lost 5 bases and 6 bases respectively, with 11 bases between them. CDR1 and CDR2 (germline): PRHDT, FYEKMQ (reference sequence). The CDR3 has 12 residues. The CDR3 DNA reads TGTGCCAGCAGCACATGGCCCCTCGAGCAGTACTTC. It encodes CASSTWPLEQYF.

The chain uses TRBV11-2 and TRBJ1-1; the D is unclear. CDR1 is SGHAT and CDR2 is FQNNGV in the germline V gene. The ends were cut back, 2 bases at V and 0 bases at J, with 13 bases in the middle. This CDR3 comprises 16 residues. The CDR3: CASSLPGLRMNTEAFF. CDR3 sequence (DNA): TGTGCCAGCAGCTTACCTGGTTTGAGAATGAACACTGAAGCTTTCTTT.

The chain couples TRBV19 to TRBJ2-3; no reliable D call. This CDR3 contains 12 residues. V shed 6 bases and J shed 0 bases, with 4 bases lying between them. Germline V lookup: CDR1 LNHDA, CDR2 SQIVND (reference sequence). The CDR3 loop is CASSGSTDTQYF. CDR3 nucleotide sequence: TGTGCCAGTAGCGGGAGCACAGATACGCAGTATTTT.

The chain is built from TRBV6-1 and TRBJ1-1; D remains unclear. Germline-derived CDR1 and CDR2 are MNHNS and SASEGT. There are 11 residues in the CDR3. The V end lost 7 bases, the J end lost 4 bases, and 7 bases lay between the germline ends. CDR3 in amino acids: CASKRSTEAFF. DNA of the CDR3: TGTGCCAGCAAGAGGAGCACTGAAGCTTTCTTT.

CDR3 sequence: CASSLSPKETQYF. DNA for the CDR3: TGTGCCAGCAGTTTATCCCCAAAAGAGACCCAGTACTTC. The chain is built from TRBV27 and TRBJ2-5; no reliable D call. This CDR3 region has 13 residues. The germline gives CDR1 MNHEY, CDR2 SMNVEV (reference sequence). The V gene lost 0 bases and the J gene lost 3 bases, with 5 bases spanning the gap.

This chain links TRBV5-1 with TRBJ1-2, with TRBD1 as a possible D gene (5 bases). CDR3 length: 13 amino acids. V dropped 2 bases and J dropped 2 bases, with 7 bases sitting between them. Germline V gives CDR1 SGHRS, CDR2 YFSETQ. The chain's CDR3 is CASSLGQNYGYTF. In DNA, the CDR3 is TGCGCCAGCAGCTTAGGACAAAACTATGGCTACACCTTC.

This chain links TRBV7-9 with TRBJ1-1; a weak D match, TRBD1 (6 bases). This CDR3 spans 13 amino acids. CDR1 SEHNR and CDR2 FQNEAQ come from the germline V gene (reference sequence). Trimming removed 4 bases from V and 1 base from J, with 7 bases in between. CDR3 residues: CASSWGQNTEAFF. In nucleotides, the CDR3 is TGTGCCAGCAGCTGGGGGCAGAACACTGAAGCTTTCTTT.

The V gene is TRBV5-6, the J gene TRBJ2-2, with 9 bases identical to TRBD2. The trim removed 1 base at V and 0 bases at J, leaving 4 bases unmatched. Germline V gene data show CDR1 as SGHDT and CDR2 as YYEEEE. CDR3 size: 17 residues. The CDR3 region has the DNA TGTGCCAGCAGCTTGAATAGCGGGGGCTCGAACACCGGGGAGCTGTTTTTT. It codes for CASSLNSGGSNTGELFF.

Written as DNA, the CDR3 is TGTGCCAGCAGCCCTAGCGGAACTAATGAGCAGTTCTTC. It yields the protein CASSPSGTNEQFF. The J gene is TRBJ2-1, the V gene TRBV6-5; 7 bases agree with TRBD2. The V gene end was trimmed by 6 bases and the J gene end by 7 bases; junction bases not matched to a gene: 6. Germline loops: CDR1 MNHEY, CDR2 SVGAGI. The length of the CDR3 is 13 residues.

The chain joins TRBV28 to TRBJ1-5; perhaps TRBD1 as D (6 bases). The CDR3 totals 15 residues. Between the trimmed V and J ends, which lost 5 bases and 5 bases, there was a span of 16 bases. Germline-derived CDR1 and CDR2 are MDHEN and SYDVKM. The CDR3 loop is CASSASGEGDQPQHF. In nucleotides, the CDR3 is TGTGCCAGCAGTGCCTCAGGGGAGGGGGATCAGCCCCAGCATTTT. The full variable domain, in which reference TRBV28 and TRBJ1-5 provide the parts outside the CDR3, is DVKVTQSSRYLVKRTGEKVFLECVQDMDHENMFWYRQDPGLGLRLIYFSYDVKMKEKGDIPEGYSVSREKKERFSLILESASTNQTSMYLCASSASGEGDQPQHFGDGTRLSIL.

Comments on this clone: Other DNA sequences in this specimen translate into the identical CDR3. V gene TRBV27 combines with J gene TRBJ1-4, with TRBD1 matching over 9 bases. With 4 bases clipped from V and 8 bases from J, the junction kept 5 bases outside the gene matches. This CDR3 is 14 amino acids long. Germline-derived CDR1 and CDR2 are MNHEY and SMNVEV (reference sequence). The CDR3: CASSSQGAREKLFF. CDR3 nucleotide sequence: TGTGCCAGCAGTTCACAGGGGGCGCGGGAAAAACTGTTTTTT.

The chain couples TRBV27 to TRBJ1-5; D might be TRBD1 (6 bases). The V end lost 3 bases, the J end lost 1 base, and 10 bases lay between the germline ends. The CDR3 covers 15 residues. Per germline, CDR1 MNHEY and CDR2 SMNVEV (reference sequence). The CDR3 spells CASSFAGASNQPQHF. CDR3 sequence (DNA): TGTGCCAGCAGTTTTGCGGGGGCAAGCAATCAGCCCCAGCATTTT.